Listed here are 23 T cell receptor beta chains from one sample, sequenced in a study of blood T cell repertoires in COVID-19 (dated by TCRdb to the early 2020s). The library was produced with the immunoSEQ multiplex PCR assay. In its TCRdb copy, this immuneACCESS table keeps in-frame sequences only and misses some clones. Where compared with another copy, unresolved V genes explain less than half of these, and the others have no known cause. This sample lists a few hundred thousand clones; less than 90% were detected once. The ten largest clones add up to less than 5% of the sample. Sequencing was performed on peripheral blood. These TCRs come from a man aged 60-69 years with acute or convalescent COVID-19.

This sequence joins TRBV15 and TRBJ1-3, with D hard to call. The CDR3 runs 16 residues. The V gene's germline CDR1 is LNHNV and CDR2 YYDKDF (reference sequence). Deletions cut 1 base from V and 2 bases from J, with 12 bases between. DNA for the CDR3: TGTGCCACCAGCAGAGTTCACCGGGTGGCTGGAAACACCATATATTTT. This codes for CATSRVHRVAGNTIYF.

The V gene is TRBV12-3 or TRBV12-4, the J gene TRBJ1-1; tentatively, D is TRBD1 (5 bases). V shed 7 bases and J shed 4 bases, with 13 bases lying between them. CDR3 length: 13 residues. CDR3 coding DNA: TGTGCCAGCATGGTCAGGGAGGCCACTGAAGCTTTCTTT. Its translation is CASMVREATEAFF.

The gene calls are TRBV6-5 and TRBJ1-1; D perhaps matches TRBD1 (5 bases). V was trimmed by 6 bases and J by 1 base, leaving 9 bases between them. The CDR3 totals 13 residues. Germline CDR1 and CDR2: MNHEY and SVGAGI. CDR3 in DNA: TGTGCCAGCAGCAGCGACAGGAACACTGAAGCTTTCTTT. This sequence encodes CASSSDRNTEAFF.

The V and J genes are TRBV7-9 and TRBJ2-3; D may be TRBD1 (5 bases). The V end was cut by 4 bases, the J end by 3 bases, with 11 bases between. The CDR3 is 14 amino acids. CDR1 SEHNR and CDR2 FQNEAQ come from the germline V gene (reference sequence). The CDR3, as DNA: TGTGCCAGCAGCTCAGCGACAGTGACAGATACGCAGTATTTT. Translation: CASSSATVTDTQYF.

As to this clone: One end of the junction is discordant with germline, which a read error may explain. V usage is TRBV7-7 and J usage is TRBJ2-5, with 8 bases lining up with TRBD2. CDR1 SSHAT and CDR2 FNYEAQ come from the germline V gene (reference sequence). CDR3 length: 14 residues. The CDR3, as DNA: TGTGCTAGCAGCTCCGGGCTAGCGGGAGAGACCCAGTACTTC. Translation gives CASSSGLAGETQYF. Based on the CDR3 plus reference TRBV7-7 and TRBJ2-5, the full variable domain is GAGVSQSPRYKVTKRGQDVTLRCDPISSHATLYWYQQALGQGPEFLTYFNYEAQPDKSGLPSDRFSAERPEGSISTLTIQRTEQRDSAMYRCASSSGLAGETQYFGPGTRLLVL.

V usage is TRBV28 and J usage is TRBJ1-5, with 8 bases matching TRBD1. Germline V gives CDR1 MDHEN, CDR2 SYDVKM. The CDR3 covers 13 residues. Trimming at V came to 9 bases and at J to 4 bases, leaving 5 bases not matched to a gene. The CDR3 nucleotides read TGTGCCAGTAGGGACAGGATTAATCAGCCCCAGCATTTT. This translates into CASRDRINQPQHF.

CDR3 sequence (DNA): TGTGCCAGCTCACCATCTAGTCCGAACACTGAAGCTTTCTTT. Translating it yields CASSPSSPNTEAFF. This chain joins TRBV18 and TRBJ1-1; D remains unclear. V lost 2 bases and J lost 1, with 8 bases in between. Per germline, CDR1 KGHSH and CDR2 LQKENI. The CDR3 has 14 residues.

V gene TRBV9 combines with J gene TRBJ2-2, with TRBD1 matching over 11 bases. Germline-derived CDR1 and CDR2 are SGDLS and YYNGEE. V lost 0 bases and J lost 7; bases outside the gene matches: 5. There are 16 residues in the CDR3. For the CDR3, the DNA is TGTGCCAGCAGCGTAGTCGGACAGGGGGCTGGCGGGGAGCTGTTTTTT. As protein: CASSVVGQGAGGELFF.

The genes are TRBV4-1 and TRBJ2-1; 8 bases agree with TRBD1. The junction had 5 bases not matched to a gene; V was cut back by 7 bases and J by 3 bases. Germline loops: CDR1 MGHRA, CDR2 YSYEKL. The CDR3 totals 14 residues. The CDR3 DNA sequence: TGCGCCAGCACCACAGGGGGAAGCTACAATGAGCAGTTCTTC. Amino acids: CASTTGGSYNEQFF.

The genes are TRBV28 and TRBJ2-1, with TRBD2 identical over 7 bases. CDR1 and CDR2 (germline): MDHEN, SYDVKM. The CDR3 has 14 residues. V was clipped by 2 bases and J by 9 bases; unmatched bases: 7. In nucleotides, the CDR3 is TGTGCCAGCAGTTTACCCGGACTAGTTGGTGAGCAGTTCTTC. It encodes CASSLPGLVGEQFF.

The CDR3, as DNA: TGTGCCAGCAGCTTGGATAGGAGGAGCCCCACAGATACGCAGTATTTT. Its translation is CASSLDRRSPTDTQYF. The chain uses TRBV5-6 and TRBJ2-3; D is possibly TRBD2 (5 bases). V was pared by 0 bases and J by 2 bases, with 13 bases between. The CDR3 is 16 residues long. Germline-derived CDR1 and CDR2 are SGHDT and YYEEEE.

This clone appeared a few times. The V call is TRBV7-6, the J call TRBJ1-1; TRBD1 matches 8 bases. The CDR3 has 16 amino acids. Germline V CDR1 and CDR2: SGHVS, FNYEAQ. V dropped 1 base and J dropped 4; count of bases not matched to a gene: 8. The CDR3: CASSLGAGGRGTEAFF. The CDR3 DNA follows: TGTGCCAGCAGCTTAGGGGCAGGGGGCCGCGGCACTGAAGCTTTCTTT.

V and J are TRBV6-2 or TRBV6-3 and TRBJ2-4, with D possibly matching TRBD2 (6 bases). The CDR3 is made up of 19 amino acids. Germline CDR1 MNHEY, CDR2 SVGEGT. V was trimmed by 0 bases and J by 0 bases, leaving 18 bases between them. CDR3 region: CASSYSSNPSEIAKNIQYF. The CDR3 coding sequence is TGTGCCAGCAGTTACTCGAGTAATCCTAGCGAGATAGCCAAAAACATTCAGTACTTC.

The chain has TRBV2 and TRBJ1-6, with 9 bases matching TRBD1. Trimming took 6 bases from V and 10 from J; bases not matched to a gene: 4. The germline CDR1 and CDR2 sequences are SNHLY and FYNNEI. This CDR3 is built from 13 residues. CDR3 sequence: CASRDRGESPLHF. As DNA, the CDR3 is TGTGCCAGCAGGGACAGGGGAGAATCACCCCTCCACTTT.

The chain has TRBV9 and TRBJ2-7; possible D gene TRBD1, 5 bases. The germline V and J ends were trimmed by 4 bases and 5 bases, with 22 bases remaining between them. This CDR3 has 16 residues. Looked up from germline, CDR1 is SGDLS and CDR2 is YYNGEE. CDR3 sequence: CASSLGSGRAGNEQYF. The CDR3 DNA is TGTGCCAGCAGCCTAGGGTCTGGCAGGGCAGGTAACGAGCAGTACTTC.

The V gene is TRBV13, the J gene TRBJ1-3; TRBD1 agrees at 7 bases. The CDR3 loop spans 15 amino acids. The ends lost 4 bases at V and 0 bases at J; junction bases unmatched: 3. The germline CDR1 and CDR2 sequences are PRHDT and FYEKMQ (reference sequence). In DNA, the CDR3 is TGTGCCAGCAGCTCGACAGGGTCCTCTGGAAACACCATATATTTT. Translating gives CASSSTGSSGNTIYF.

The DNA for the CDR3 is TGTGCCAGCAGTTCCCCCAGTGAAGCTTTCTTT. Its protein is CASSSPSEAFF. J is TRBJ1-1 and V is TRBV28; D unclear. The CDR3 is 11 amino acids. The V and J ends lost 4 bases and 7 bases respectively, with 7 bases between them. The germline CDR1 and CDR2 sequences are MDHEN and SYDVKM. The variable domain in full, completed from reference TRBV28 and TRBJ1-1, reads DVKVTQSSRYLVKRTGEKVFLECVQDMDHENMFWYRQDPGLGLRLIYFSYDVKMKEKGDIPEGYSVSREKKERFSLILESASTNQTSMYLCASSSPSEAFFGQGTRLTVV.

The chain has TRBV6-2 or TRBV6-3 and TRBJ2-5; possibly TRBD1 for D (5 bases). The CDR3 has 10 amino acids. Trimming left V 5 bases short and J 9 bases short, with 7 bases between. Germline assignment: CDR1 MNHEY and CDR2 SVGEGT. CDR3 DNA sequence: TGTGCCAGCAGTGACAGAGCCCAGTACTTC. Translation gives CASSDRAQYF.

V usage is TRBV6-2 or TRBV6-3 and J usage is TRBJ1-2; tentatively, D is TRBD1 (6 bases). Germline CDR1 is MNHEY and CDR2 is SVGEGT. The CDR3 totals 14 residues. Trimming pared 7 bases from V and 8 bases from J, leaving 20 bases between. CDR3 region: CASNPTGVAGGYTF. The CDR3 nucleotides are TGTGCCAGCAACCCGACAGGAGTAGCGGGGGGCTACACCTTC.

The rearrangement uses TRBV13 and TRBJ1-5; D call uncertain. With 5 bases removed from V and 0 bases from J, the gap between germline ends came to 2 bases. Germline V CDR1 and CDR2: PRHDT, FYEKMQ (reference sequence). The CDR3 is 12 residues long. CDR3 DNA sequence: TGTGCCAGCAGCCGTAGCAATCAGCCCCAGCATTTT. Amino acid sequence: CASSRSNQPQHF.

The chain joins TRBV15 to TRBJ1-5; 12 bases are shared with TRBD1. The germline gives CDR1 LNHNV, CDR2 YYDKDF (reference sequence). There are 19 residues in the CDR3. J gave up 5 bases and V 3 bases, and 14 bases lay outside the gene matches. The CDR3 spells CATSSRDRGLAGHYQPQHF. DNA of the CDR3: TGTGCCACCAGCAGCCGGGACAGGGGGCTCGCCGGGCATTATCAGCCCCAGCATTTT.

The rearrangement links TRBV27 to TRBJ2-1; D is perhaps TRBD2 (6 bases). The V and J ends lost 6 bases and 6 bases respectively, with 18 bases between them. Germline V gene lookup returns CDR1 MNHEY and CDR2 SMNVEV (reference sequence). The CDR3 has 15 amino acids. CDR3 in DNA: TGTGCCAGCAGCCCGACCCCCGGGAGTGGCAATGAGCAGTTCTTC. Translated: CASSPTPGSGNEQFF.

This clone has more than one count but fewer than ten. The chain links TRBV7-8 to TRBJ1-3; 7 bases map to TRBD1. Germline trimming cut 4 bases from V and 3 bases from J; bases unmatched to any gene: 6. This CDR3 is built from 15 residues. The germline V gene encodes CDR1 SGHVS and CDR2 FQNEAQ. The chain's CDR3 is CASSYRQGYGNTIYF. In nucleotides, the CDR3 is TGTGCCAGCAGCTACCGACAGGGTTATGGAAACACCATATATTTT.